The rows below give T cell receptor beta chains drawn from one sample of a study of blood T cell repertoires in COVID-19. The protocol was immunoSEQ multiplex PCR, while the TCRdb copy is restricted to in-frame clones and leaves out a portion. The repertoire holds roughly 180,000 clones, 82% seen once, with around 5.2% in the top ten. The sample consisted of peripheral blood. Receptors were obtained from a woman under 40 with acute or convalescent COVID-19. CDR3s include the opening cysteine and the closing phenylalanine or tryptophan. A D gene is named only where the DNA matches it firmly. Expanded clones get a size class; other rows say once, few or many, or leave the size out.

>17|TRBJ1-3|-|TRBV7-2|-
CASSLGWSWGGQNTIYF
TGTGCCAGCAGCTTGGGGTGGTCATGGGGAGGACAAAACACCATATATTTT
>14|TRBJ2-7|TRBD1|TRBV19|few
CASSIGQGLYEQYF
TGTGCCAGTAGTATTGGACAGGGTCTCTACGAGCAGTACTTC
>13|TRBJ1-1|-|TRBV25-1|-
CASTPWGDTEAFF
TGTGCCAGCACTCCATGGGGAGACACTGAAGCTTTCTTT
>18|TRBJ1-2|TRBD1|TRBV28|-
CASSTTTGRRSEAYGYTF
TGTGCCAGCAGTACCACGACAGGGCGTAGATCCGAAGCCTATGGCTACACCTTC
>10|TRBJ2-7|-|TRBV20-1|-
CSTDSYEQYF
TGCAGTACTGACTCCTACGAGCAGTACTTC
>16|TRBJ2-3|TRBD2|TRBV9|-
CASSPSAGEDTDTQYF
TGTGCCAGCAGCCCCTCGGCGGGAGAGGACACAGATACGCAGTATTTT
>16|TRBJ2-2|-|TRBV19|once
CASSVDSGVLTGELFF
TGTGCCAGTAGTGTCGACTCGGGGGTGTTAACCGGGGAGCTGTTTTTT
>15|TRBJ2-3|TRBD2|TRBV7-2|-
CASSRTSGVGDTQYF
TGTGCCAGCAGCCGGACTAGCGGGGTGGGGGATACGCAGTATTTT
>18|TRBJ1-1|-|TRBV5-1|-
CASSLIGGVITGNTEAFF
TGCGCCAGCAGCTTGATAGGGGGGGTAATAACAGGGAACACTGAAGCTTTCTTT
>16|TRBJ1-4|TRBD1|TRBV15|-
CATSRPGTATNEKLFF
TGTGCCACCAGCAGACCCGGGACAGCAACTAATGAAAAACTGTTTTTT
>17|TRBJ1-5|TRBD1|TRBV30|once
CAWSLDRGRNSNQPQHF
TGTGCCTGGAGTCTGGACAGGGGGCGGAATAGCAATCAGCCCCAGCATTTT
>15|TRBJ1-1|TRBD1|TRBV28|-
CASSWSTGGYTEAFF
TGTGCCAGCAGTTGGTCGACAGGGGGCTACACTGAAGCTTTCTTT
>14|TRBJ1-1|-|TRBV6-5|-
CASSYGRSSHQAFF
TGTGCCAGCAGTTACGGTCGGAGCTCCCACCAAGCTTTCTTT
>16|TRBJ2-5|-|TRBV2|once
CASRELPGVGEETQYF
TGTGCCAGCAGAGAACTCCCTGGTGTAGGGGAAGAGACCCAGTACTTC
>13|TRBJ1-2|-|TRBV25-1|-
CASSDNTGRGYTF
TGTGCCAGCAGTGACAATACAGGGCGTGGCTACACTTTC
>16|TRBJ1-2|TRBD1|TRBV28|-
CASSFLSGQGANGYTF
TGTGCCAGCAGTTTCCTCTCGGGACAGGGGGCGAATGGCTACACCTTC